This passage covers 30 T cell receptor beta chains from one sample sequenced in a study of blood T cell repertoires in COVID-19. Method: immunoSEQ multiplex PCR; TCRdb's copy keeps in-frame clones and lacks some. The sample lists more than 150,000 clones, 80% to 90% occurring once. Material: peripheral blood. These receptors were taken from a man aged 65-85 years with active or convalescent COVID-19.

The chain employs TRBV28 and TRBJ2-7, with 13 bases identical to TRBD2. The CDR3 has 14 residues. CDR1 is MDHEN and CDR2 is SYDVKM in the germline V gene. The V segment lost 6 bases and the J segment 2 bases; nucleotides outside the gene matches: 1. CDR3 protein: CASRTSGRAYEQYF. CDR3 DNA sequence: TGTGCCAGCAGAACTAGCGGGAGGGCCTACGAGCAGTACTTC.

This chain joins TRBV28 and TRBJ1-6; tentatively, D is TRBD1 (5 bases). Germline CDR1 is MDHEN and CDR2 is SYDVKM. The V end lost 8 bases, the J end lost 8 bases, and 19 bases lay between the germline ends. CDR3 length: 15 amino acids. CDR3 DNA sequence: TGTGCCAGCGGGGGGGGACGGACGGCCCATTCACCCCTCCACTTT. It encodes CASGGGRTAHSPLHF.

The CDR3 reads CAWSTGTGQPQHF. Written as DNA, the CDR3 is TGTGCCTGGAGTACAGGGACGGGACAGCCCCAGCATTTT. The chain recombines TRBV30 with TRBJ1-5, with TRBD1 as a possible D gene (6 bases). The CDR3 extends over 13 amino acids. V was trimmed by 2 bases and J by 7 bases, leaving 12 bases between them. Germline CDR1 reads GTSNPN; CDR2 reads SVGIG (reference sequence).

A single count supports this clone. The CDR3 reads CASSGQVNSPLHF. CDR3 coding DNA: TGCGCCAGCAGTGGACAGGTTAATTCACCCCTCCACTTT. The gene calls are TRBV10-1 and TRBJ1-6; tentative D call: TRBD1 (6 bases). Trimming stripped 4 bases from V and 6 bases from J, with 7 bases between. Germline V gene lookup returns CDR1 WNHNN and CDR2 SYGVQD (reference sequence). The CDR3 consists of 13 residues.

The V call is TRBV27, the J call TRBJ1-4; 8 bases are a match to TRBD1. After removal of 6 bases from V and 4 bases from J, the junction contained 7 bases not matched to a gene. The CDR3 runs to 15 residues. Germline V gene data show CDR1 as MNHEY and CDR2 as SMNVEV (reference sequence). CDR3: CASRLWGQVNEKLFF. The CDR3, as DNA: TGTGCCAGCAGGCTATGGGGACAGGTTAATGAAAAACTGTTTTTT.

DNA of the CDR3: TGTGCCAGCAGCTTAGGGCTGACACGGGGGGTTACTGAAGCTTTCTTT. Translation gives CASSLGLTRGVTEAFF. The chain combines TRBV7-2 with TRBJ1-1; a possible D gene is TRBD1 (5 bases). The V and J ends lost 1 base and 5 bases respectively, with 17 bases between them. The length of the CDR3 is 16 residues. Germline assignment: CDR1 SGHTA and CDR2 FQGNSA. Drawing the rest from reference TRBV7-2 and TRBJ1-1, the complete variable domain is GAGVSQSPSNKVTEKGKDVELRCDPISGHTALYWYRQSLGQGLEFLIYFQGNSAPDKSGLPSDRFSAERTGGSVSTLTIQRTQQEDSAVYLCASSLGLTRGVTEAFFGQGTRLTVV.

This clone was observed a handful of times. This sequence joins TRBV7-2 and TRBJ2-1; perhaps TRBD1 as D (6 bases). This CDR3 is 13 amino acids long. With 4 bases removed from V and 7 bases from J, the gap between germline ends came to 11 bases. Germline V gene sequence: CDR1 SGHTA, CDR2 FQGNSA. The CDR3 DNA follows: TGTGCCAGCAGCTGGGCAGGGGAGAATGAGCAGTTCTTC. This codes for CASSWAGENEQFF.

This chain links TRBV2 with TRBJ1-1; D is ambiguous. The ends were cut back, 4 bases at V and 7 bases at J, with 10 bases in the middle. The CDR3 is made up of 12 amino acids. In germline, CDR1 is SNHLY, CDR2 FYNNEI. CDR3: CASSVSVREAFF. CDR3 DNA sequence: TGTGCCAGCAGTGTTTCAGTACGTGAAGCTTTCTTT. Variable domain in full (rest from reference TRBV2 and TRBJ1-1): EPEVTQTPSHQVTQMGQEVILRCVPISNHLYFYWYRQILGQKVEFLVSFYNNEISEKSEIFDDQFSVERPDGSNFTLKIRSTKLEDSAMYFCASSVSVREAFFGQGTRLTVV.

The V gene is TRBV6-2 or TRBV6-3, the J gene TRBJ2-7, with D perhaps matching TRBD2 (5 bases). CDR1 is MNHEY and CDR2 is SVGEGT in the germline V gene. V was shortened by 6 bases and J by 2 bases, with 14 bases between the two germline ends. This CDR3 is 14 amino acids long. CDR3 sequence reads: CASSRTSIAYEQYF. CDR3 DNA sequence: TGTGCCAGCAGCAGAACTAGTATCGCCTACGAGCAGTACTTC.

The rearrangement links TRBV3-1 (or the pseudogene TRBV3-2) to TRBJ1-2; no reliable D call. This CDR3 contains 16 residues. V gave up 2 bases and J gave up 3 bases, with 16 bases separating them. Germline V gene lookup returns CDR1 LGHDT and CDR2 YNNKEL (reference sequence). CDR3 coding DNA: TGTGCCAGCAGCCAACTATCGACTGCTGGCTACTATGGCTACACCTTC. As protein: CASSQLSTAGYYGYTF.

The rearrangement uses TRBV5-1 and TRBJ2-1; the match to TRBD1 covers 8 bases. Germline V gene lookup returns CDR1 SGHRS and CDR2 YFSETQ. This CDR3 region has 17 residues. V shed 3 bases, J shed 6 bases, and the junction held 14 bases outside the gene matches. CDR3 nucleotides: TGCGCCAGCAGCTCCCCCCCCGGGACAGGTGGGTTCAATGAGCAGTTCTTC. Its translation is CASSSPPGTGGFNEQFF.

CDR3: CASSMGQGAGEQFF. In DNA form, the CDR3 reads TGTGCCAGTAGTATGGGACAGGGGGCCGGTGAGCAGTTCTTC. J is TRBJ2-1 and V is TRBV19, with 12 positions matching TRBD1. The CDR3 is 14 residues long. From germline, CDR1 is LNHDA and CDR2 SQIVND (reference sequence). V shed 3 bases and J 9 bases; nucleotides not matched to a gene: 3.

This clone occurred once. The rearrangement uses TRBV18 and TRBJ2-3; the match to TRBD1 covers 9 bases. The ends lost 5 bases at V and 3 bases at J; junction bases unmatched: 6. Germline V lookup: CDR1 KGHSH, CDR2 LQKENI. The CDR3 totals 15 residues. CDR3 nucleotides: TGTGCCAGCTCATCCTACAGGGGGCCTACAGATACGCAGTATTTT. This gives the protein CASSSYRGPTDTQYF.

The chain recombines TRBV29-1 with TRBJ1-5; possible D gene TRBD1, 5 bases. CDR3 size: 13 residues. V gave up 6 bases and J gave up 0 bases, with 9 bases separating them. Germline V gene lookup returns CDR1 SQVTM and CDR2 ANQGSEA. CDR3 protein: CSVKTGSNQPQHF. CDR3 DNA: TGCAGCGTCAAAACAGGTAGCAATCAGCCCCAGCATTTT.

This clone was recorded once. The rearrangement uses TRBV10-3 and TRBJ2-3; weak D call: TRBD1 (6 bases). V was clipped by 4 bases and J by 3 bases, with 11 bases between them. CDR1 ENHRY and CDR2 SYGVKD come from the germline V gene. The CDR3 is 14 residues long. This CDR3 reads CAISVGTSTDTQYF. Here the CDR3 DNA reads TGTGCCATCAGTGTCGGGACATCGACAGATACGCAGTATTTT.

This clone has a handful of counts. The gene calls are TRBV7-3 and TRBJ1-2, with D perhaps matching TRBD1 (6 bases). The CDR3 sequence is 13 residues long. Germline loops: CDR1 SGHTA, CDR2 FQGTGA. Between the trimmed V and J ends, which lost 5 bases and 4 bases, there was a span of 11 bases. The CDR3 DNA sequence: TGTGCCAGCAGCCGACAGGAGGCCTATGGCTACACCTTC. Protein: CASSRQEAYGYTF.

The genes are TRBV6-5 and TRBJ1-5, with D possibly being TRBD1 (6 bases). V was pared by 2 bases and J by 2 bases, with 10 bases between. CDR1 MNHEY and CDR2 SVGAGI come from the germline V gene. The CDR3 has 15 residues. The CDR3 is CASSYGSGGNQPQHF. The CDR3 nucleotides are TGTGCCAGCAGTTACGGTTCAGGGGGCAATCAGCCCCAGCATTTT.

The CDR3 DNA is TGTGCCAGCAGCACCGGGACAGCTTTCAATGAGCAGTTCTTC. Protein product: CASSTGTAFNEQFF. The chain is built from TRBV7-2 and TRBJ2-1; 7 positions agree with TRBD1. This CDR3 region has 14 residues. V was pared by 5 bases and J by 6 bases, with 7 bases of the junction left unmatched. Germline loops: CDR1 SGHTA, CDR2 FQGNSA.

The V and J genes are TRBV5-1 and TRBJ2-7, with TRBD1 matching over 10 bases. The CDR3 covers 16 residues. Losses at the gene ends were 5 bases for V and 6 bases for J; bases not matched to a gene: 14. Germline CDR1 reads SGHRS; CDR2 reads YFSETQ. CDR3 amino acids: CASRYYDRGPNSEQYF. CDR3 nucleotides: TGCGCCAGCAGATACTATGACAGGGGGCCGAATTCCGAGCAGTACTTC.

The chain recombines TRBV15 with TRBJ1-4; D ambiguous. V lost 7 bases and J lost 4, with 10 bases in between. The CDR3 is 13 residues long. CDR1 LNHNV and CDR2 YYDKDF come from the germline V gene (reference sequence). The CDR3 loop reads CATTRQYNEKLFF. CDR3 coding DNA: TGTGCCACCACGAGGCAATATAATGAAAAACTGTTTTTT.

V is TRBV29-1 and J is TRBJ1-5; no reliable D call. Germline V lookup: CDR1 SQVTM, CDR2 ANQGSEA. Trimming left V 7 bases short and J 13 bases short, with 17 bases between. The CDR3 length is 11 residues. CDR3 in DNA: TGCAGCGCCTGGAGCCCTCCCGAGCAGCATTTT. Its translation: CSAWSPPEQHF.

The rearrangement uses TRBV28 and TRBJ1-5; D perhaps matches TRBD1 (6 bases). Looked up from germline, CDR1 is MDHEN and CDR2 is SYDVKM. This CDR3 region has 13 residues. With 6 bases removed from V and 7 bases from J, the gap between germline ends came to 13 bases. CDR3 in amino acids: CASRGGGEQPQHF. The CDR3 DNA reads as TGTGCCAGCAGAGGGGGAGGGGAACAGCCCCAGCATTTT.

This clone was found once. V usage is TRBV11-2 and J usage is TRBJ2-6; 11 bases align to TRBD1. There are 17 residues in the CDR3. Germline CDR1 is SGHAT and CDR2 is FQNNGV. J lost 5 bases, V lost 5 bases, and 8 bases had no gene match. Here the CDR3 reads CASSPGQGALRANVLTF. In DNA form, the CDR3 reads TGTGCCAGCAGCCCAGGACAGGGGGCTCTCCGGGCCAACGTCCTGACTTTC.

The chain uses TRBV5-1 and TRBJ2-1, with 8 bases that match TRBD2. The germline CDR1 and CDR2 sequences are SGHRS and YFSETQ. The CDR3 length is 16 residues. V shed 0 bases and J 10 bases; nucleotides not matched to a gene: 12. CDR3 in amino acids: CASSLAASGSVSEQFF. As DNA, the CDR3 is TGCGCCAGCAGCTTGGCCGCTAGCGGGTCTGTATCGGAGCAGTTCTTC. Drawing the rest from reference TRBV5-1 and TRBJ2-1, the complete variable domain is KAGVTQTPRYLIKTRGQQVTLSCSPISGHRSVSWYQQTPGQGLQFLFEYFSETQRNKGNFPGRFSGRQFSNSRSEMNVSTLELGDSALYLCASSLAASGSVSEQFFGPGTRLTVL.

The CDR3 bases are TGTGCCAGCAGTGACCTCAGGACAAGCCAAGAGACCCAGTACTTC. It yields the protein CASSDLRTSQETQYF. This chain links TRBV6-1 with TRBJ2-5; D is perhaps TRBD1 (5 bases). The germline V gene has CDR1 MNHNS and CDR2 SASEGT. V was cut by 3 bases and J by 1 base, with 12 bases left in between. The CDR3 extends over 15 amino acids.

This sequence joins TRBV2 and TRBJ1-6; D gene uncertain. The CDR3 is 14 amino acids. Germline CDR1 SNHLY, CDR2 FYNNEI. The V end was cut by 5 bases, the J end by 8 bases, with 13 bases between. The CDR3 DNA reads TGTGCCAGCAGTCCCCTCGGGAGAGATTCACCCCTCCACTTT. As protein: CASSPLGRDSPLHF.

This clone was observed a few times. This chain links TRBV5-1 with TRBJ1-5; 9 nucleotides line up with TRBD1. The junction had 1 base not matched to a gene; V was cut back by 4 bases and J by 2 bases. Looked up from germline, CDR1 is SGHRS and CDR2 is YFSETQ. This CDR3 is built from 14 residues. The CDR3 region is CASSRTGGNQPQHF. The CDR3 DNA reads TGCGCCAGCAGCCGGACAGGGGGCAATCAGCCCCAGCATTTT.

To note about this clone: Other nucleotide sequences from this sample produce the same CDR3. The J gene is TRBJ2-2, the V gene TRBV7-2; perhaps TRBD1 as D (6 bases). The CDR3 sequence is 14 residues long. Germline lookup yields CDR1 SGHTA and CDR2 FQGNSA. Trimming cost V 6 bases and J 2 bases, with 10 bases left between them. Here the CDR3 reads CASSWTANTGELFF. The CDR3 nucleotides are TGTGCCAGCAGTTGGACAGCCAACACCGGGGAGCTGTTTTTT.

The V call is TRBV6-5, the J call TRBJ2-1; no reliable D call. The CDR3 has 15 residues. Germline V gene lookup returns CDR1 MNHEY and CDR2 SVGAGI. V lost 2 bases to trimming and J lost 0 bases, with 8 bases between them. The CDR3 nucleotides read TGTGCCAGCAGTTACCGTGGGCCCTCCTACAATGAGCAGTTCTTC. This translates into CASSYRGPSYNEQFF.

This chain links TRBV6-5 with TRBJ1-2; TRBD1 agrees at 7 bases. Germline CDR1 MNHEY, CDR2 SVGAGI. Trimming at V came to 6 bases and at J to 3 bases, leaving 10 bases not matched to a gene. The length of the CDR3 is 15 residues. The CDR3 sequence: CASSPGGSIDYGYTF. In DNA form, the CDR3 reads TGTGCCAGCAGCCCAGGGGGGAGTATCGACTATGGCTACACCTTC.